The clone carrying this T cell receptor (beta chain) was picked up a small number of times. Its antigen is still unknown. The sample belongs to a study of T-cell reconstitution after alpha-beta-depleted transplantation in children. Study-level findings and limits: One year post-transplant, T-cell counts and diversity were largely derived from T cells produced anew. Surviving recipient T cells and thymic progenitors accounted for the high day-60 TCRbeta diversity observed in some patients. Reports say that about two months after transplant, the alpha-beta T cells came out of several hundred graft clones that had expanded.

Preparation of the TCRbeta library involved a method that used unique molecular identifiers. Using its own MiXCR run on the PCR reads, TCRdb lists one record per CDR3 protein. The sample yields about 460,000 distinct CDR3 sequences, over 9.5% seen once. CDR1 MDHEN and CDR2 SYDVKM come from the germline V gene. The CDR3 is made up of 16 amino acids. Trimming stripped 6 bases from V and 0 bases from J, with 15 bases between. The source is a female patient between 2 and 15 years old who had a stem cell transplant for aplastic anemia, so the T cells may come from the graft donor. The genes are TRBV28 and TRBJ2-4, with D possibly TRBD1 on 7 matching bases. Sequenced material: PBMCs, mostly from graft donor cells, taken 180 days after TCRalphabeta/CD19-depleted stem cell transplant. CDR3 amino acids: CASSLGGTVAKNIQYF. DNA for the CDR3: TGTGCCAGCAGCCTTGGGGGGACAGTAGCCAAAAACATTCAGTACTTC.